This TCR beta chain emerged from a study of early T cells in non-severe SARS-CoV-2 infection. The TCR library protocol was used to attach unique molecular identifiers. These identifiers were attached to individual cDNA molecules. Each CDR3 protein gets one entry after TCRdb re-called the 5' RACE reads with MiXCR. The sample includes about 60,000 distinct CDR3 sequences, 5.6% of them seen just once. This clonotype has a handful of counts. What it binds is not known. Germline loops: CDR1 SGHTA, CDR2 FQGNSA. With 4 bases removed from V and 9 bases from J, the gap between germline ends came to 13 bases. This CDR3 has 12 amino acids. General observations from the study: Anti-spike CD8 responses were favored by VDJdb matching, which missed private and CD4 specificities.

The rearrangement joins TRBV7-2 to TRBJ2-7, with D possibly being TRBD1 (6 bases). Specimen: whole blood. The receptor's source is an adult who was a healthcare worker with PCR-confirmed SARS-CoV-2 infection or an uninfected control (not recorded which). CDR3 amino acids: CASSSTGLSQYF. As DNA, the CDR3 is TGTGCCAGCAGCTCGACAGGTTTGTCGCAGTACTTC.